Listed below are T cell receptor beta chains from one sample, sequenced in a study of shared clonotypes between healthy human individuals. Clones were sequenced by immunoSEQ multiplex PCR, and TCRdb holds only the in-frame ones, with some missing. Among approximately 440,000 clones, 75% to 80% were seen once, and the ten largest hold around 13%. The sample comprised PBMCs. The receptor source for this set is a woman in her thirties or forties in good health. Some clones in this sample may be carry-over from other donors' samples. The CDR3 runs from the conserved cysteine through the conserved F or W. The D gene is left open where the match is weak. Only some rows state a clone size, as once, few, many or a class for expanded clones.

j_call	d_call	clone_size	v_call	cdr3_nt	cdr3_aa
TRBJ1-3	TRBD1	-	TRBV28	TGTGCCAGCGGGACAGCCGGAAACACCATATATTTT	CASGTAGNTIYF
TRBJ1-5	-	-	TRBV2	TGTGCCAGCAGTGAAGACCAGCCTAATCAGCCCCAGCATTTT	CASSEDQPNQPQHF
TRBJ2-5	-	-	TRBV27	TGTGCCAGCAGTAAGACTAGGAAAGAGACCCAGTACTTC	CASSKTRKETQYF
TRBJ2-7	-	few	TRBV28	TGTGCCAGCAGCTCCGTGGGGGCTAGCTCCTACGAGCAGTACTTC	CASSSVGASSYEQYF
TRBJ2-3	-	-	TRBV7-2	TGTGCCAGCAGCTTAGTCGCCCTAGCGTCAGATACGCAGTATTTT	CASSLVALASDTQYF
TRBJ2-7	-	-	TRBV7-3	TGTGCCAGCAGCCCGAACGGGGACGGACTCTACGAGCAGTACTTC	CASSPNGDGLYEQYF
TRBJ1-3	-	-	TRBV5-6	TGTGCCAGCAGCACCACCGGGACACCCTCGAGATTCTCTGGAAACACCATATATTTT	CASSTTGTPSRFSGNTIYF
TRBJ2-1	-	-	TRBV27	TGTGCCAGCAGGGATCTATTGTTACAGCAGTTCTTC	CASRDLLLQQFF
TRBJ2-7	-	-	TRBV7-2	TGTGCCAGCAGCTTAGTAGGCCCATGCTACGAGCAGTACTTC	CASSLVGPCYEQYF
TRBJ1-5	-	-	TRBV28	TGTGCCAGCAGTTTACTTTCGGCAGGGAGTCAGCCCCAGCATTTT	CASSLLSAGSQPQHF
TRBJ1-3	-	-	TRBV28	TGTGCCAGCAGTTTCAGTTCGGCGCGCAGGGGAAACACCATATATTTT	CASSFSSARRGNTIYF
TRBJ2-1	-	-	TRBV7-8	TGTGCCAGCAGCTCGTCTAGGCTAGGGAATGAGCAGTTCTTC	CASSSSRLGNEQFF
TRBJ1-3	-	-	TRBV15	TGTGCCACCAGCACTGGACAGTTCTTCTCCGGAAACACCATATATTTT	CATSTGQFFSGNTIYF
TRBJ1-1	-	few	TRBV29-1	TGCAGCGTTGAAGATCCCCGGGGCCGATTTGGTGAAGCTTTCTTT	CSVEDPRGRFGEAFF
TRBJ2-5	-	few	TRBV5-5	TGTGCCAGCAGCAAAGTCCAAGAGACCCAGTACTTC	CASSKVQETQYF
TRBJ1-2	TRBD1	few	TRBV9	TGTGCCAGCAGCAGAACCGGACAGGGAATCGCTGGCTACACCTTC	CASSRTGQGIAGYTF
TRBJ2-7	TRBD1	-	TRBV28	TGTGCCAGCAGTTCCCTTGACAGGGGGCTATACGAGCAGTACTTC	CASSSLDRGLYEQYF
TRBJ2-3	TRBD2	-	TRBV28	TGTGCCAGCAGCCCGCGGGAGAGTGGCACAGATACGCAGTATTTT	CASSPRESGTDTQYF
TRBJ2-6	-	-	TRBV7-9	TGTGCCAGCAGCTTAAGGACCACTGGCGGGCCCTTCGAGGCCAACGTCCTGACTTTC	CASSLRTTGGPFEANVLTF
TRBJ1-2	TRBD1	-	TRBV5-4	TGTGCCAGCAGCGCCCTAACAGGGGGCTATGGCTACACCTTC	CASSALTGGYGYTF
TRBJ2-7	TRBD2	-	TRBV5-5	TGTGCCAGCAGCTTGGCCTTGGATAGCGGGGCCTGGGAGCAGTACTTC	CASSLALDSGAWEQYF
TRBJ1-1	-	-	TRBV15	TGTGCCACCAGCAGAGATGGAAGGGGTGCTTTCTTT	CATSRDGRGAFF
TRBJ1-2	-	-	TRBV28	TGTGCCAGCAGCTTAATCCGGGACGGGCCCTATGGCTACACCTTC	CASSLIRDGPYGYTF
TRBJ2-7	-	-	TRBV6-5	TGTGCCAGCAGTAGCCCGGGGGACGAGCAGTACTTC	CASSSPGDEQYF
TRBJ2-7	TRBD2	-	TRBV7-2	TGTGCCAGCAGCCCCCGAAAACTAGCGGGAGTCGGGTACGAGCAGTACTTC	CASSPRKLAGVGYEQYF
TRBJ2-7	TRBD1	once	TRBV7-9	TGTGCCAGCAGCTCTCGGACAGGGGGCTACGAGCAGTACTTC	CASSSRTGGYEQYF
TRBJ1-1	-	-	TRBV30	TGTGCCTGGAGTGTACTGGGGCTTGGCACTGAAGCTTTCTTT	CAWSVLGLGTEAFF
TRBJ2-1	-	-	TRBV11-3	TGTGCCAGCAGCTTGTCGGGTGAACCTTACAATGAGCAGTTCTTC	CASSLSGEPYNEQFF
TRBJ1-3	-	-	TRBV10-3	TGTGCCATCATGGGTAGCTCTGGAAACACCATATATTTT	CAIMGSSGNTIYF
TRBJ2-2	-	-	TRBV6-4	TGTGCCAGCAGCAACGCTTACACCGGGGAGCTGTTTTTT	CASSNAYTGELFF
TRBJ2-7	-	once	TRBV10-3	TGTGCCATCAGGACCGCGAGCTCCTACGAGCAGTACTTC	CAIRTASSYEQYF
TRBJ2-7	-	many	TRBV11-3	TGTGCCAGCAGCCACGGGCCGGAAACCTACGAGCAGTACTTC	CASSHGPETYEQYF
TRBJ2-1	TRBD2	few	TRBV30	TGTGCCGCGTTTCGGGAGGGGGATGAGCAGTTCTTC	CAAFREGDEQFF
TRBJ1-3	-	many	TRBV30	TGTGCCTGGAGTCCAGGTTTGGCAAACACCATATATTTT	CAWSPGLANTIYF
TRBJ2-7	TRBD2	many	TRBV7-3	TGTGCCAGCAGCTTAACTTCTGGGAGGGCCGGCGAGCAGTACTTC	CASSLTSGRAGEQYF
TRBJ2-7	-	-	TRBV6-5	TGTGCCAGCAGTAGACTCTCTCCGGCCTCCTACGAGCAGTACTTC	CASSRLSPASYEQYF
TRBJ2-1	-	-	TRBV29-1	TGCAGCGCGGCGAGTCCCCGAATTACCTACAATGAGCAGTTCTTC	CSAASPRITYNEQFF
TRBJ2-1	TRBD2	-	TRBV7-7	TGTGCTAGCAGCTTAGGACTAGCGAATTACAATGAGCAGTTCTTC	CASSLGLANYNEQFF
TRBJ1-3	TRBD1	-	TRBV4-3	TGCGCCAGCAGCCCTGGACAGGGGAACGGAAACACCATATATTTT	CASSPGQGNGNTIYF
TRBJ2-3	-	few	TRBV2	TGTGCCAGCAGGCAGGCTCCTAGCGCAAGCACAGATACGCAGTATTTT	CASRQAPSASTDTQYF
TRBJ2-1	TRBD1	-	TRBV18	TGTGCCAGCTCACCGGTTGTAGGACAGGGGCCGGATGAGCAGTTCTTC	CASSPVVGQGPDEQFF
TRBJ1-3	-	few	TRBV30	TGTGCCTGGAGTGGGCTTGGAAACACCATATATTTT	CAWSGLGNTIYF
TRBJ2-7	-	many	TRBV28	TGTGCCAGCAGCTCCTCCTACGAGCAGTACTTC	CASSSSYEQYF
TRBJ1-1	-	many	TRBV6-5	TGTGCCAGCAGTTACCGACAGACCGCTGAAGCTTTCTTT	CASSYRQTAEAFF
TRBJ2-7	-	-	TRBV14	TGTGCCAGCAGCCAAGAGGGGGCTCTGGGGGACGACTACGAGCAGTACTTC	CASSQEGALGDDYEQYF
TRBJ2-5	-	-	TRBV7-2	TGTGCCAGCAGCTCGGACTCTCAGGAGACCCAGTACTTC	CASSSDSQETQYF
TRBJ2-3	TRBD1	-	TRBV7-2	TGTGCCAGCAGGGTACAGGGGGCTGAGGATACGCAGTATTTT	CASRVQGAEDTQYF
TRBJ1-5	-	-	TRBV28	TGTGCCAGCAGTTTCGGCAGGGCTTTCAATCAGCCCCAGCATTTT	CASSFGRAFNQPQHF
TRBJ2-7	-	-	TRBV10-3	TGTGCCATCAGTGAGAACAGACCCTACGAGCAGTACTTC	CAISENRPYEQYF
TRBJ2-1	TRBD2	-	TRBV30	TGTGCCTGGAGTGTCCTAGCGGGATACAATGAGCAGTTCTTC	CAWSVLAGYNEQFF
TRBJ2-1	TRBD2	-	TRBV7-2	TGTGCCAGCAGCTTAGCTGGTAGCGGGAGCCCCTACAATGAGCAGTTCTTC	CASSLAGSGSPYNEQFF
TRBJ2-2	-	-	TRBV2	TGTGCCACACCGCGCCTAGCGACCGGGAACACCGGGGGGCTGTTTTTT	CATPRLATGNTGGLFF
TRBJ1-2	-	-	TRBV2	TGTGCCACCAGGGACGGGTGGGACTATGGCTACACCTTC	CATRDGWDYGYTF
TRBJ2-7	-	-	TRBV4-2	TGTGCCAGCAGCCAAGATAAGGGGGTGCGGTACGAGCAGTACTTC	CASSQDKGVRYEQYF
TRBJ1-3	-	-	TRBV4-1	TGCGCCAGCAGCCAACAAACCCGAGGGTCTGGAAACACCATATATTTT	CASSQQTRGSGNTIYF